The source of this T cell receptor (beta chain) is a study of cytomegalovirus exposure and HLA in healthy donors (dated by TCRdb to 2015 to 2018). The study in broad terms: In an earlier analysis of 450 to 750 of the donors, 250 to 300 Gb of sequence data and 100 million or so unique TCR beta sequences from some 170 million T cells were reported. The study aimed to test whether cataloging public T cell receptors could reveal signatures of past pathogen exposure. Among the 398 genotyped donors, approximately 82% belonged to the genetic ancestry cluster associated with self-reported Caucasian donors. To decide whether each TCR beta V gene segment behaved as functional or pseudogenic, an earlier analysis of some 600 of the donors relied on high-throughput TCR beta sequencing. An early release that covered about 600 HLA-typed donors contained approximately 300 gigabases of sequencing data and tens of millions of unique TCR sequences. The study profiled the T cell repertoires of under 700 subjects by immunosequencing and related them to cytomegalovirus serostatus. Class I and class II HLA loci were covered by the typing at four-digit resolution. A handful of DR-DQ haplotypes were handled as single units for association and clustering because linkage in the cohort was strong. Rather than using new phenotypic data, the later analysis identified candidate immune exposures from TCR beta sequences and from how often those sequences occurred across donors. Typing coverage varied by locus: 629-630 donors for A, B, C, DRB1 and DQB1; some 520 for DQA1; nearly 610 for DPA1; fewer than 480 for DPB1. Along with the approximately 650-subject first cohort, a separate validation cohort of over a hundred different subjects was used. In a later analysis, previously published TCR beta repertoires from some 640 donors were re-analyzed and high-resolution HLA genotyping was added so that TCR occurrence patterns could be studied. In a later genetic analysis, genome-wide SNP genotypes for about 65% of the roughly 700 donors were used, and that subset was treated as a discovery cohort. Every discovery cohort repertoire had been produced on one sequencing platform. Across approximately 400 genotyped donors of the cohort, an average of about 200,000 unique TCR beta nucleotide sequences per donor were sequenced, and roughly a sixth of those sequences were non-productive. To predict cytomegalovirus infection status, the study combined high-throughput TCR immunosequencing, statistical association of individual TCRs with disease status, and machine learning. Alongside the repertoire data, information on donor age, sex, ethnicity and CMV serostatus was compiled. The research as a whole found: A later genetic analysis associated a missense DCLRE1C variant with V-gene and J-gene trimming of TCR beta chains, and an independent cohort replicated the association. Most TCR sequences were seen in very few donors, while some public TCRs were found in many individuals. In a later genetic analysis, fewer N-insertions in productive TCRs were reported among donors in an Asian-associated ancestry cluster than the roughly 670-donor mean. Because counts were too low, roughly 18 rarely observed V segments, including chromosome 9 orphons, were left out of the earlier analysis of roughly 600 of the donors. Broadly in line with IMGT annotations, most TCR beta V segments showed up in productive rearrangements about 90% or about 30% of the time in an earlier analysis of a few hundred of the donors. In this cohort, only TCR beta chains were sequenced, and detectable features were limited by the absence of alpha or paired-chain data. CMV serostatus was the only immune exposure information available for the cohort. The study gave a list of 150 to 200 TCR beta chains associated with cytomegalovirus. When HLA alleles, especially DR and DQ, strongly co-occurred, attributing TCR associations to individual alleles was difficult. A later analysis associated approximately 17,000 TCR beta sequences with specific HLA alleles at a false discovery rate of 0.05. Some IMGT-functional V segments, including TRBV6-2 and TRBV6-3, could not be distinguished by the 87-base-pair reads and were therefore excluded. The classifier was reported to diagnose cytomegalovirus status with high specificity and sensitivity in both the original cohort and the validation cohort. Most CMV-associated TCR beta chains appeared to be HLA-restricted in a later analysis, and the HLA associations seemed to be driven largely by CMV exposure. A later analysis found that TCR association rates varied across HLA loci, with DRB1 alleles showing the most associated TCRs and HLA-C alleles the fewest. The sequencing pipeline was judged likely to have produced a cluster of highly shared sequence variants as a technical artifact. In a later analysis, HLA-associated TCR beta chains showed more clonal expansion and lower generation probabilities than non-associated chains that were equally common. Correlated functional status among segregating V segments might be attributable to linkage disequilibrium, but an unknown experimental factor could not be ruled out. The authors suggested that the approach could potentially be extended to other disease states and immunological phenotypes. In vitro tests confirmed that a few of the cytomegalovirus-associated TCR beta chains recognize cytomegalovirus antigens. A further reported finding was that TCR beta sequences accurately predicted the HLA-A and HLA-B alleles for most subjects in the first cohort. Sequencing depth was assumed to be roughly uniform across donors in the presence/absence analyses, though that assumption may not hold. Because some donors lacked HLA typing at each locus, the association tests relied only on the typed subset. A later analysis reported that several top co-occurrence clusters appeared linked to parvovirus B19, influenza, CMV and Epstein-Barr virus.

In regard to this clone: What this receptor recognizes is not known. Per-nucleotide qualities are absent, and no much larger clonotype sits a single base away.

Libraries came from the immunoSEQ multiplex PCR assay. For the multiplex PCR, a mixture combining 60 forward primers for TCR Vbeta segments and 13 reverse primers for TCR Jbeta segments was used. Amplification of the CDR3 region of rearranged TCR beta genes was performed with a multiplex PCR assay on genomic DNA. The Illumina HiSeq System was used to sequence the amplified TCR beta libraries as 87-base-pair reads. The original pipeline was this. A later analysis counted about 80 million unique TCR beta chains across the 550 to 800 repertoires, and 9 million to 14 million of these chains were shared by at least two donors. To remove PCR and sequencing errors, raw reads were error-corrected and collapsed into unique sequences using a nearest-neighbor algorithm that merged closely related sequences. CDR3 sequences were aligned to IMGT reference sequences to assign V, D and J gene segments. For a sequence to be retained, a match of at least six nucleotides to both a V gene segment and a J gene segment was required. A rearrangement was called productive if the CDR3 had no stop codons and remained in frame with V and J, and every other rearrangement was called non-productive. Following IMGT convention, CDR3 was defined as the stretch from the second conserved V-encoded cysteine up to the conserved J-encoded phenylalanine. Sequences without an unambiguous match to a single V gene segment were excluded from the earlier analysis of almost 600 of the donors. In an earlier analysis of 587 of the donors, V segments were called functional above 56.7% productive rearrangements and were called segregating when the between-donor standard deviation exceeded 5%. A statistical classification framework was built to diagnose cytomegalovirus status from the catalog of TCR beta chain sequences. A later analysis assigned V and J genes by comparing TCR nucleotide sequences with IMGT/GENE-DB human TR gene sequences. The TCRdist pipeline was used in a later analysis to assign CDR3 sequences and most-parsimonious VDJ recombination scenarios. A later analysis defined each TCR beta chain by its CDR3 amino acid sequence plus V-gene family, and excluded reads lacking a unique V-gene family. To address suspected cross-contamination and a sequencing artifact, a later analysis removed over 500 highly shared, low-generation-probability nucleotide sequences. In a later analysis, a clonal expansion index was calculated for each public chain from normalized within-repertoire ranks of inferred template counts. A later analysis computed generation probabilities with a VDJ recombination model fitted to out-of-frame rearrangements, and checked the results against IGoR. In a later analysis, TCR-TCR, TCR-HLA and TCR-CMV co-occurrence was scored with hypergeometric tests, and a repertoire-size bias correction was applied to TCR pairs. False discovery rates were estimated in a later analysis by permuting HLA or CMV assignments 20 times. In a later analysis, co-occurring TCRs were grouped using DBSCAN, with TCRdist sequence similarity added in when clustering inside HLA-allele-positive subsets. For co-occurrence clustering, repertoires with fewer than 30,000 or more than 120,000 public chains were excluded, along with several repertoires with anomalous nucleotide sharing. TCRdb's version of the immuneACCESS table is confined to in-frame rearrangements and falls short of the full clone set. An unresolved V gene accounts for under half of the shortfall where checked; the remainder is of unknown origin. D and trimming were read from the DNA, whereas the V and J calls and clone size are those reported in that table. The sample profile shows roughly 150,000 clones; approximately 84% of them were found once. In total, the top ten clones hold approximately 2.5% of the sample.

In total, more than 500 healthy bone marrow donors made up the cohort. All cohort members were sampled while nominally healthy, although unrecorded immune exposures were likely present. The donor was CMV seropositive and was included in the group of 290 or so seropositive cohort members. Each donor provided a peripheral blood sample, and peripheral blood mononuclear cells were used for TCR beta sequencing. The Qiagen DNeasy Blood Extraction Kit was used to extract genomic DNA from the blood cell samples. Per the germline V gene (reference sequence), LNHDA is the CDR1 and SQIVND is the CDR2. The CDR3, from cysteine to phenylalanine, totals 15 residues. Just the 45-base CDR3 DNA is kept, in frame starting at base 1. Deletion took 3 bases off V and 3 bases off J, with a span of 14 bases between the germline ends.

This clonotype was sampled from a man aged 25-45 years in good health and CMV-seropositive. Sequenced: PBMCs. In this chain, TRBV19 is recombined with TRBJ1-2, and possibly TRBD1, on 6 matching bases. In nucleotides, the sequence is TGTGCCAGTAGTATGGGGCTAGGGACATACTATGGCTACACCTTC. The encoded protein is CASSMGLGTYYGYTF.